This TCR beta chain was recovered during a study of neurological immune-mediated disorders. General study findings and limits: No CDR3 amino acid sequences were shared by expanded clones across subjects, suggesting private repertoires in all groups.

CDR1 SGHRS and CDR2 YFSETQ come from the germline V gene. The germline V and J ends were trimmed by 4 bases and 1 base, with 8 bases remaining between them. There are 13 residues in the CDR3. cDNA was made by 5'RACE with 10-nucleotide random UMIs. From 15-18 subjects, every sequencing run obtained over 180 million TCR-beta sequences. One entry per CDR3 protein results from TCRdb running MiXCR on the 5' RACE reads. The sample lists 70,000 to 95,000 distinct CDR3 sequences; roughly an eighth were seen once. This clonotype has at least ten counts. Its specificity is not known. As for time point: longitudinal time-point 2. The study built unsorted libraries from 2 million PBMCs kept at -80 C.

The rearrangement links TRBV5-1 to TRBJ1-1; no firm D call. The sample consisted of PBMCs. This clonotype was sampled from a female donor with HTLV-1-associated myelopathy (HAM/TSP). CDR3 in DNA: TGCGCCAGCAGCCCGGGGAAGAACACTGAAGCTTTCTTT. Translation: CASSPGKNTEAFF.